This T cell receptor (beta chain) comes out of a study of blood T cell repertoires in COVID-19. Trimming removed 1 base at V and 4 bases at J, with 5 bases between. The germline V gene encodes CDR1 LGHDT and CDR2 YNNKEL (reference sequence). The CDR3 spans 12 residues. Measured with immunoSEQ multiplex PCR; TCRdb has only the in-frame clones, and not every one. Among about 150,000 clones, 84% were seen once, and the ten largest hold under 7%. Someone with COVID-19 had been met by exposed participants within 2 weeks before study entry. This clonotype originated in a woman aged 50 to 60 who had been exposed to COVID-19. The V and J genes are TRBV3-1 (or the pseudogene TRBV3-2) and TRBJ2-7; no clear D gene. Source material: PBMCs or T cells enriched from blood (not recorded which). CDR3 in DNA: TGTGCCAGCAGCCAAGTGTCTTACGAGCAGTACTTC. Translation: CASSQVSYEQYF.